Shown below are 19 T cell receptor beta chains from a single sample sequenced in a study of identifying expanded T cells in peripheral blood. Generated by immunoSEQ multiplex PCR, the TCRdb table keeps only in-frame clones and is missing some. The table shows over 75,000 clones, with approximately 89% occurring only once. The sample was blood. These receptors were obtained from a person between 18 and 70 years old in good health.

The rearrangement joins TRBV1 to TRBJ2-4. TRBV1 corresponds to a pseudogene. The length of the CDR3 is 15 residues. CDR3 loop: CTSSQVRNFKNIQYF. The CDR3, as DNA: TGCACCAGCAGCCAAGTAAGGAATTTCAAAAACATTCAGTACTTC.

The V and J genes are TRBV4-1 and TRBJ2-7; no clear D. The CDR3 loop spans 18 amino acids. Trimming cost V 1 base and J 2 bases, with 21 bases left between them. Per germline, CDR1 MGHRA and CDR2 YSYEKL. In nucleotides, the CDR3 is TGCGCCAGCAGCCAAGTGTTAGGTACTCGCACAACCCCCTACGAGCAGTACTTC. Encoded protein: CASSQVLGTRTTPYEQYF.

This chain joins TRBV7-9 and TRBJ2-7; 8 bases agree with TRBD1. There are 15 residues in the CDR3. The germline V gene encodes CDR1 SEHNR and CDR2 FQNEAQ (reference sequence). With V trimmed by 5 bases and J by 3 bases, 9 bases remained unmatched. CDR3 in amino acids: CASSPRPGGGYEQYF. DNA of the CDR3: TGTGCCAGCAGCCCTAGACCAGGGGGCGGCTACGAGCAGTACTTC.

This sequence joins TRBV2 and TRBJ1-2, with D maybe TRBD1 (6 bases). Germline assignment: CDR1 SNHLY and CDR2 FYNNEI. V gave up 6 bases and J gave up 8 bases, with 16 bases separating them. The CDR3 runs to 13 residues. The CDR3 region is CASRPEGVRGYTF. CDR3 bases: TGTGCCAGCAGACCTGAGGGGGTGCGAGGCTACACCTTC.

This chain joins TRBV6-1 and TRBJ1-6; the match to TRBD1 covers 7 bases. This CDR3 is 16 amino acids long. Trimming cost V 4 bases and J 13 bases; bases outside gene matches: 16. Germline V gene lookup returns CDR1 MNHNS and CDR2 SASEGT. The CDR3 is CASSVGRGRFSFPLHF. The CDR3 DNA reads as TGTGCCAGCAGTGTAGGGAGGGGGCGCTTCTCCTTTCCCCTCCACTTT.

The chain uses TRBV29-1 and TRBJ2-7; 8 nucleotides line up with TRBD2. Germline CDR1 and CDR2: SQVTM and ANQGSEA. The CDR3 is 14 amino acids. V lost 0 bases and J lost 1; bases outside the gene matches: 2. The DNA of the CDR3 is TGCAGCGTTGAAGAGCGGGAGGTTTCCTACGAGCAGTACTTC. Amino acid sequence: CSVEEREVSYEQYF.

The chain recombines TRBV11-3 with TRBJ2-5, with 7 bases aligning to TRBD1. V lost 3 bases to trimming and J lost 2 bases; unmatched junction nucleotides: 0. The CDR3 consists of 13 residues. The germline V gene encodes CDR1 SGHNT and CDR2 YENEEA. The CDR3, as DNA: TGTGCCAGCAGCTTGGGACAGCAAGAGACCCAGTACTTC. The encoded protein is CASSLGQQETQYF.

This clone showed up just once. The chain links TRBV11-2 to TRBJ2-7, with 9 bases that match TRBD2. From germline, CDR1 is SGHAT and CDR2 FQNNGV. Trimming at V came to 6 bases and at J to 2 bases, leaving 8 bases not matched to a gene. The CDR3 is 15 amino acids. The CDR3 spells CASSSASGVPYEQYF. CDR3 coding DNA: TGTGCCAGCAGTTCCGCTAGCGGGGTCCCCTACGAGCAGTACTTC.

The rearrangement uses TRBV29-1 and TRBJ2-7; D is undetermined. From germline, CDR1 is SQVTM and CDR2 ANQGSEA. V gave up 6 bases and J gave up 0 bases, with 9 bases separating them. CDR3 length equals 12 residues. DNA for the CDR3: TGCAGCGTCTCATGGGGCTCCTACGAGCAGTACTTC. Its translation is CSVSWGSYEQYF.

This clone was seen once. The V call is TRBV9, the J call TRBJ1-2; TRBD1 is a possible D gene (5 bases). V was pared by 9 bases and J by 2 bases, with 14 bases between. The germline V gene encodes CDR1 SGDLS and CDR2 YYNGEE. The CDR3 totals 13 residues. Here the CDR3 DNA reads TGTGCCACCCAGGTAGGGGTAAACTATGGCTACACCTTC. Protein product: CATQVGVNYGYTF.

The rearrangement links TRBV28 to TRBJ1-2; TRBD1 might be the D (5 bases). This CDR3 spans 13 amino acids. CDR1 and CDR2 (germline): MDHEN, SYDVKM. V was trimmed by 5 bases and J by 12 bases, leaving 19 bases between them. CDR3 amino acids: CASSRGHDRRNTF. The CDR3, as DNA: TGTGCCAGCAGTCGTGGACACGACAGAAGGAACACCTTC.

The count of this clone is one. The chain has TRBV9 and TRBJ1-4; D is ambiguous. CDR1 is SGDLS, CDR2 YYNGEE, per germline. CDR3 length equals 14 residues. Trimming removed 3 bases at V and 3 bases at J, with 9 bases between. CDR3 sequence reads: CASSATAANEKLFF. The CDR3 DNA is TGTGCCAGCAGCGCCACGGCGGCTAATGAAAAACTGTTTTTT. Supplemented by reference TRBV9 and TRBJ1-4, the full variable domain reads DSGVTQTPKHLITATGQRVTLRCSPRSGDLSVYWYQQSLDQGLQFLIQYYNGEERAKGNILERFSAQQFPDLHSELNLSSLELGDSALYFCASSATAANEKLFFGSGTQLSVL.

The chain couples TRBV19 to TRBJ1-1; D gene ambiguous. The CDR3 runs to 14 residues. Trimming left V 9 bases short and J 4 bases short, with 18 bases between. The V gene's germline CDR1 is LNHDA and CDR2 SQIVND (reference sequence). CDR3 in DNA: TGTGCCAGCGGCTTTGGGTATGAGGGCACTGAAGCTTTCTTT. Protein product: CASGFGYEGTEAFF.

The rearrangement uses TRBV7-8 and TRBJ1-4, with unresolved D. V was cut by 0 bases and J by 0 bases, with 14 bases left in between. The CDR3 is 18 amino acids. Germline lookup yields CDR1 SGHVS and CDR2 FQNEAQ. In DNA, the CDR3 is TGTGCCAGCAGCTTAGCGCTGAAGGAGGCTGCAACTAATGAAAAACTGTTTTTT. This encodes CASSLALKEAATNEKLFF. Full variable domain (remainder filled in from reference TRBV7-8 and TRBJ1-4): GAGVSQSPRYKVAKRGQDVALRCDPISGHVSLFWYQQALGQGPEFLTYFQNEAQLDKSGLPSDRFFAERPEGSVSTLKIQRTQQEDSAVYLCASSLALKEAATNEKLFFGSGTQLSVL.

The rearrangement links TRBV7-3 to TRBJ1-1; D uncertain. The length of the CDR3 is 15 residues. V was trimmed by 1 base and J by 4 bases, leaving 13 bases between them. Per germline, CDR1 SGHTA and CDR2 FQGTGA. In DNA form, the CDR3 reads TGTGCCAGCAGCTTAATAACCGGCCAAGGCACTGAAGCTTTCTTT. Protein sequence: CASSLITGQGTEAFF.

The chain employs TRBV7-2 and TRBJ1-3; D is uncertain. Between the trimmed V and J ends, which lost 6 bases and 0 bases, there was a span of 12 bases. The CDR3 runs 15 residues. Germline values: CDR1 SGHTA, CDR2 FQGNSA. Here the CDR3 DNA reads TGTGCCAGCAGTCTCTCAGGCGGCTCTGGAAACACCATATATTTT. Translating it yields CASSLSGGSGNTIYF.

This chain joins TRBV7-2 and TRBJ2-3; D is perhaps TRBD2 (5 bases). The length of the CDR3 is 17 residues. Per the germline V gene, CDR1 is SGHTA and CDR2 is FQGNSA. Trimming stripped 1 base from V and 9 bases from J, with 23 bases between. The CDR3 nucleotides are TGTGCCAGCAGCTTAGGGCCCGCATCTCGAGAGCGCGGGACGCAGTATTTT. This encodes CASSLGPASRERGTQYF. The whole variable domain, filled in from reference TRBV7-2 and TRBJ2-3, reads GAGVSQSPSNKVTEKGKDVELRCDPISGHTALYWYRQSLGQGLEFLIYFQGNSAPDKSGLPSDRFSAERTGGSVSTLTIQRTQQEDSAVYLCASSLGPASRERGTQYFGPGTRLTVL.

V gene TRBV6-6 combines with J gene TRBJ1-5; D remains ambiguous. Trimming shortened V by 7 bases and J by 7 bases, and 17 bases separated the two germline ends. The germline CDR1 and CDR2 sequences are MNHNY and SVGAGI (reference sequence). This CDR3 is built from 14 residues. CDR3 coding DNA: TGTGCCAGCATGGATCCAGCCGTGTTACAGCCCCAGCATTTT. Translating it yields CASMDPAVLQPQHF.

This chain connects TRBV9 to TRBJ2-2; D is unclear. Germline V gene data show CDR1 as SGDLS and CDR2 as YYNGEE. CDR3 length equals 14 residues. V was trimmed by 2 bases and J by 5 bases, leaving 10 bases between them. This chain's CDR3 is CASSVEAATGELFF. DNA for the CDR3: TGTGCCAGCAGCGTTGAGGCGGCAACCGGGGAGCTGTTTTTT.